This T cell receptor (beta chain) was captured in a study of T cells in Graves' hyperthyroidism and ophthalmopathy. A few counts support this clonotype. Its cognate antigen is unknown. General study findings and limits: Through a model of 13 V-J features, ophthalmopathy was separated from stable hyperthyroidism.

The germline gives CDR1 SEHNR, CDR2 FQNEAQ (reference sequence). With 0 bases removed from V and 4 bases from J, the gap between germline ends came to 6 bases. This CDR3 is 14 amino acids long. Template material for amplifying TCR beta CDR3 regions consisted of RNA transcripts. TCR CDR3 underwent first-round RT-PCR with the HTBI primer set. TCRdb re-analysed the multiplex PCR reads in MiXCR, keeping a single row per CDR3 protein. The profile shows 300,000 to 450,000 distinct CDR3 sequences, 14% of them singletons. The chain uses TRBV7-9 and TRBJ2-2; D is possibly TRBD1 (5 bases). Sequences were obtained from blood. The receptor's source is a woman in her twenties or thirties with Graves' ophthalmopathy. The CDR3 sequence is CASSLAGVTGELFF. CDR3 bases: TGTGCCAGCAGCTTAGCAGGGGTCACCGGGGAGCTGTTTTTT.